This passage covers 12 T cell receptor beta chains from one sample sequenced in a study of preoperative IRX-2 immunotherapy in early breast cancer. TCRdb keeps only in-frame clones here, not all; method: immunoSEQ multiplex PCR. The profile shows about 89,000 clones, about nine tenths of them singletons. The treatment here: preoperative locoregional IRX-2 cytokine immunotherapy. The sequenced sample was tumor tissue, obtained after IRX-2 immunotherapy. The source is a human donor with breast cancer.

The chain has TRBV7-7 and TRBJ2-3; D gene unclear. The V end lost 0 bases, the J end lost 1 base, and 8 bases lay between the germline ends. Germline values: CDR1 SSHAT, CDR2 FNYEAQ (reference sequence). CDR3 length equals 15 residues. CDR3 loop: CASSLAGSGTDTQYF. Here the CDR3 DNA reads TGTGCCAGCAGCTTAGCGGGTTCGGGCACAGATACGCAGTATTTT. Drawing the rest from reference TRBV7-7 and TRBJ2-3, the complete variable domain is GAGVSQSPRYKVTKRGQDVTLRCDPISSHATLYWYQQALGQGPEFLTYFNYEAQPDKSGLPSDRFSAERPEGSISTLTIQRTEQRDSAMYRCASSLAGSGTDTQYFGPGTRLTVL.

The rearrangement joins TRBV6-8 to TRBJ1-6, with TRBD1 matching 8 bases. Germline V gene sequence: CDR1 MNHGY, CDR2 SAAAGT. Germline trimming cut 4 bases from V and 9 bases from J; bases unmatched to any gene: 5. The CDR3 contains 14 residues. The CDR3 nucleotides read TGTGCCAGCAGTTTGATGGACAGGGTTTCACCCCTCCACTTT. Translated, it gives CASSLMDRVSPLHF.

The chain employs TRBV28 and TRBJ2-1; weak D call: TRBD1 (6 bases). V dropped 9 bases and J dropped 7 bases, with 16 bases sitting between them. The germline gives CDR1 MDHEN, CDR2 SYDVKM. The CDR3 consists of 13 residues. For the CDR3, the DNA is TGTGCCAGTCGGACAGCTTTATTAAATGAGCAGTTCTTC. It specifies CASRTALLNEQFF.

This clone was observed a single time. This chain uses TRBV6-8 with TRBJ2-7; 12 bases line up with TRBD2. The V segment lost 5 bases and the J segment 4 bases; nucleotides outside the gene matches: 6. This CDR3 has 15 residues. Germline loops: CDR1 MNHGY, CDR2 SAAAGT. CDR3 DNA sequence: TGTGCCAGCAGTCTAGCGGGAGGGATTGCGTACGAGCAGTACTTC. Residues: CASSLAGGIAYEQYF.

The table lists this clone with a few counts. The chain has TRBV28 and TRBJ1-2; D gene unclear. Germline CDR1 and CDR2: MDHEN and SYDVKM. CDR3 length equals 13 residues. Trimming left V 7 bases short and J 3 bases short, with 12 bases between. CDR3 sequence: CASNPRAYYGYTF. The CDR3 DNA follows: TGTGCCAGCAACCCCCGAGCCTACTATGGCTACACCTTC.

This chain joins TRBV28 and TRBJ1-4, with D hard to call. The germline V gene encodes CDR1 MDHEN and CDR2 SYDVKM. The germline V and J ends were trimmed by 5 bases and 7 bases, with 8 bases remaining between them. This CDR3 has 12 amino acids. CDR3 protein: CASSRLVEKLFF. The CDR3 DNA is TGTGCCAGCAGTCGGTTGGTTGAAAAACTGTTTTTT.

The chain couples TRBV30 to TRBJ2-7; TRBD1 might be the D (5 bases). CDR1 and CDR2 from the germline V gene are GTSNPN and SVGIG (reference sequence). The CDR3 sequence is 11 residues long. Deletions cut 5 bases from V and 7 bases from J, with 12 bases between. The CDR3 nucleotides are TGTGCCTGGGGGGCCTGGCGGGAGCAGTACTTC. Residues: CAWGAWREQYF.

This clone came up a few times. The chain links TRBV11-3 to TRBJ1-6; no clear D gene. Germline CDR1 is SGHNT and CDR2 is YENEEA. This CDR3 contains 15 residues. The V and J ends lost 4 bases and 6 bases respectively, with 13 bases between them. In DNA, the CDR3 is TGTGCCAGCAGCTCCCAACAAACCATTAATTCACCCCTCCACTTT. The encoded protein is CASSSQQTINSPLHF. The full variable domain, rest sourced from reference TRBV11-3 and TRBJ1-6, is EAGVVQSPRYKIIEKKQPVAFWCNPISGHNTLYWYLQNLGQGPELLIRYENEEAVDDSQLPKDRFSAERLKGVDSTLKIQPAELGDSAVYLCASSSQQTINSPLHFGNGTRLTVT.

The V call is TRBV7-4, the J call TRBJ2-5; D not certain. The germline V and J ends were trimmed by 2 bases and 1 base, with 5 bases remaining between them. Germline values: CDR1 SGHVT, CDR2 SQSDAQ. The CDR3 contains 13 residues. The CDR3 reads CASSLRPQETQYF. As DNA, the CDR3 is TGTGCCAGCAGCTTACGGCCCCAAGAGACCCAGTACTTC.

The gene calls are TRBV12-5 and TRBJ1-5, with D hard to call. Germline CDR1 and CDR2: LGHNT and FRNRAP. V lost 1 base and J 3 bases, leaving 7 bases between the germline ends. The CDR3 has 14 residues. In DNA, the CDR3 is TGTGCTAGTGGTTTGGGACCAAACAATCAGCCCCAGCATTTT. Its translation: CASGLGPNNQPQHF.

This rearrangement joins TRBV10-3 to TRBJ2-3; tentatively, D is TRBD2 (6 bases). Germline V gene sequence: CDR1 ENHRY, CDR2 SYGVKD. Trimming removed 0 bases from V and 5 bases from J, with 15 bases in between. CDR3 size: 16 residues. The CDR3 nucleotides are TGTGCCATCAGTGAGTCCGTCGGGAGAAGGATAGATACGCAGTATTTT. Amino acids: CAISESVGRRIDTQYF.

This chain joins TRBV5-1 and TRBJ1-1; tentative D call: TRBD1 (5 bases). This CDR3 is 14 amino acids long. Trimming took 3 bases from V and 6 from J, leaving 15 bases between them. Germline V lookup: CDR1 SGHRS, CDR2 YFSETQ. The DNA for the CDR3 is TGCGCCAGCAGCTGGGGAGGGGACCTAGCTGAAGCTTTCTTT. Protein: CASSWGGDLAEAFF.